This TCR beta chain was captured by sequencing in a study of T cells in Graves' hyperthyroidism and ophthalmopathy. Template material for amplifying TCR beta CDR3 regions consisted of RNA transcripts. When the TCR CDR3 underwent first-round RT-PCR, the HTBI primer set was used. TCRdb used MiXCR to reprocess the multiplex PCR reads, holding one entry per CDR3 protein. The data contain about 480,000 distinct CDR3 sequences, roughly 24% of them singletons. CDR3 size: 13 residues. In germline, CDR1 is MGHRA, CDR2 YSYEKL. This clonotype was counted once. At one boundary the junction diverges from the germline segment, which might be a read error.

The sequencing input was blood. This sequence joins TRBV4-1 and TRBJ2-7; perhaps D is TRBD1 or TRBD2 (5 bases each). The sequence was obtained from a woman aged 30 to 39 with Graves' ophthalmopathy. The CDR3 DNA is TGCGCCAGCAGCCAAGTAAGAGGGGACGATCAGTACTTC. Translating it yields CASSQVRGDDQYF.